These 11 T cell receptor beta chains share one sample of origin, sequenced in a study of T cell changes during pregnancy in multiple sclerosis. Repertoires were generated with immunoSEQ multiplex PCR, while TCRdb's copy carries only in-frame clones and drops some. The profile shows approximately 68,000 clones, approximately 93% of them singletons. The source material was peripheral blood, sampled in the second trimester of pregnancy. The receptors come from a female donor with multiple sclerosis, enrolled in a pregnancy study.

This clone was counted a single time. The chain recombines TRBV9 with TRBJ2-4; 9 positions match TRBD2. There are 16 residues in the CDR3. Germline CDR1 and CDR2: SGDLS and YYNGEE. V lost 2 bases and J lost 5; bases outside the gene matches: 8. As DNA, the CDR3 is TGTGCCAGCAGCGTGGGCGGGAGGGTTTGGGAAAACATTCAGTACTTC. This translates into CASSVGGRVWENIQYF. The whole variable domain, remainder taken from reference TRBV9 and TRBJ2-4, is DSGVTQTPKHLITATGQRVTLRCSPRSGDLSVYWYQQSLDQGLQFLIQYYNGEERAKGNILERFSAQQFPDLHSELNLSSLELGDSALYFCASSVGGRVWENIQYFGAGTRLSVL.

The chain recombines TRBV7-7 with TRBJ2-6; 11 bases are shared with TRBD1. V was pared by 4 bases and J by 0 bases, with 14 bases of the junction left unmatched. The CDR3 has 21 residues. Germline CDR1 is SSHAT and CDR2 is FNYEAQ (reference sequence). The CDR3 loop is CASSSRLGQGVISSGANVLTF. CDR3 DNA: TGTGCCAGCAGCTCCCGGCTGGGACAGGGGGTGATAAGCTCTGGGGCCAACGTCCTGACTTTC.

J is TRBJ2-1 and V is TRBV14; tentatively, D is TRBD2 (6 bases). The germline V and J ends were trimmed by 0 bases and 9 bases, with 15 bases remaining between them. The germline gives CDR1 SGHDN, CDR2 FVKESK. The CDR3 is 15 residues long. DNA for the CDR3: TGTGCCAGCAGCCAAGAAGATTGGCGCGGGACTGAGCAGTTCTTC. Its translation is CASSQEDWRGTEQFF.

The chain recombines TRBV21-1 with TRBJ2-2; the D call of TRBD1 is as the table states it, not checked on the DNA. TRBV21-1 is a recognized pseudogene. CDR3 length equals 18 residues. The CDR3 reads CASSKGCQGALKAGELFF. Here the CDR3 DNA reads TGTGCCAGCAGCAAAGGGTGCCAGGGGGCCTTAAAGGCCGGGGAGCTGTTTTTT.

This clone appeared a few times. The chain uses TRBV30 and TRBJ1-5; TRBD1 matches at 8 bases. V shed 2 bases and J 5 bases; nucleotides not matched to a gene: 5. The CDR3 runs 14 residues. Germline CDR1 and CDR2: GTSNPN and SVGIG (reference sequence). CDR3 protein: CAWSQDRGYQPQHF. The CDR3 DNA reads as TGTGCCTGGAGTCAAGACAGGGGATATCAGCCCCAGCATTTT.

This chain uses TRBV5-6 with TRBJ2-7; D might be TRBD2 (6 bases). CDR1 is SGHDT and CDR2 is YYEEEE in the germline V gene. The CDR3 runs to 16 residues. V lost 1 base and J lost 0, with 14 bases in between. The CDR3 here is CASSLRSRGSSYEQYF. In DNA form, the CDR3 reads TGTGCCAGCAGCTTGAGGTCGCGGGGAAGCTCCTACGAGCAGTACTTC.

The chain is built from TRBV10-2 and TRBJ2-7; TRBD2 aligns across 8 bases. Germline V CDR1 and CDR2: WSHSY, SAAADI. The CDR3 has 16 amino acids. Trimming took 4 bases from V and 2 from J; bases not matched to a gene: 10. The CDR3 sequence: CASSGFSGSGTYEQYF. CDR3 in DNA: TGCGCCAGCAGTGGGTTCAGCGGGAGCGGGACCTACGAGCAGTACTTC.

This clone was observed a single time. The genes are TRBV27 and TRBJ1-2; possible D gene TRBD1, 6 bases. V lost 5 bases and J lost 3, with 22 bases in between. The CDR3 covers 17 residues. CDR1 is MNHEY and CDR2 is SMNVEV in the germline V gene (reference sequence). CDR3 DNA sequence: TGTGCCAGCAGTCCGGGCCAGGGGAGAGGGAACCACTATGGCTACACCTTC. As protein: CASSPGQGRGNHYGYTF.

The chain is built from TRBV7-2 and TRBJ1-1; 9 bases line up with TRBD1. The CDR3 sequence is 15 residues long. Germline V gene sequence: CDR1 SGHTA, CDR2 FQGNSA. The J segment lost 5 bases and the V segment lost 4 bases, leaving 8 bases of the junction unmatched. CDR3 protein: CASSSDRGVGTEAFF. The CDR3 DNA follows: TGTGCCAGCAGCTCCGACAGGGGGGTGGGAACTGAAGCTTTCTTT. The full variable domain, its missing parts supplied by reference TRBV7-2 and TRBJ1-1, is GAGVSQSPSNKVTEKGKDVELRCDPISGHTALYWYRQSLGQGLEFLIYFQGNSAPDKSGLPSDRFSAERTGGSVSTLTIQRTQQEDSAVYLCASSSDRGVGTEAFFGQGTRLTVV.

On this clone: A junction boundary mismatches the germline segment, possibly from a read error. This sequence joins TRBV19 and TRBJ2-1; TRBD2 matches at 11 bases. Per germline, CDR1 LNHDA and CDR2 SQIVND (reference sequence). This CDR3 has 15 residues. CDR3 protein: CASSIAGGPYNEQFF. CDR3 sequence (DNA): TGTGCCAGTAGCATAGCGGGAGGGCCTTACAATGAGCAGTTCTTC.

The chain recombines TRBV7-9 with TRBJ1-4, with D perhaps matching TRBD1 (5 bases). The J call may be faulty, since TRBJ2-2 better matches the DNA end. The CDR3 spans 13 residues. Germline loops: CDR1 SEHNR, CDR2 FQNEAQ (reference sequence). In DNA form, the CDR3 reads TGTGCCAGCAGCTTAGGGCCACAGGTGGAGCTGTTTTTT. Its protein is CASSLGPQVELFF.